The 6 T cell receptor beta chains presented below share a single source sample, sequenced in a study of OX40 agonist ivuxolimab in advanced cancers. The table came from immunoSEQ multiplex PCR; TCRdb's copy has only in-frame clones and leaves some out. The table records roughly 90,000 clones, about 90% of them present only once. Source: CD4+ or CD8+ T cells sorted from blood, taken in a trial of the OX40 agonist ivuxolimab. Receptor source: an adult with an advanced solid tumor such as melanoma, head and neck, liver or kidney cancer.

The chain couples TRBV19 to TRBJ1-5; D is unresolved. Trimming took off 5 bases at V and 5 bases at J, with 19 bases between the two ends. The CDR3 totals 16 residues. Germline V gene data show CDR1 as LNHDA and CDR2 as SQIVND (reference sequence). The CDR3 region is CASSGEPIGFDQPQHF. The CDR3 DNA reads TGTGCCAGTAGTGGCGAACCGATCGGTTTCGATCAGCCCCAGCATTTT.

V usage is TRBV6-6 and J usage is TRBJ2-1; D may be TRBD1 (6 bases). V was trimmed by 6 bases and J by 7 bases, leaving 13 bases between them. The CDR3 has 13 residues. Germline CDR1 reads MNHNY; CDR2 reads SVGAGI (reference sequence). The CDR3 nucleotides are TGTGCCAGCAGCGGCCTAAGGGGGAATGAGCAGTTCTTC. Translating gives CASSGLRGNEQFF.

Worth noting for this clone: Relative to the germline gene, one junction end is altered; a read error may explain this. Other DNA sequences in this sample translate to the same CDR3. The rearrangement uses TRBV30 and TRBJ2-5; D is undetermined. The CDR3 covers 12 residues. Looked up from germline, CDR1 is GTSNPN and CDR2 is SVGIG (reference sequence). The CDR3 reads CAWSQTGETQYF. CDR3 nucleotides: TGCGCCTGGAGCCAGACCGGGGAGACCCAGTACTTC.

This chain uses TRBV4-1 with TRBJ1-1; 8 positions match TRBD1. The CDR3 loop spans 16 amino acids. The germline V gene encodes CDR1 MGHRA and CDR2 YSYEKL. The trim removed 4 bases at V and 4 bases at J, leaving 11 bases unmatched. CDR3: CASSLSGTGPGTEAFF. DNA for the CDR3: TGCGCCAGCAGCCTTTCCGGGACAGGTCCCGGCACTGAAGCTTTCTTT.

The chain has TRBV4-2 and TRBJ2-7; 8 positions match TRBD2. The V segment lost 0 bases and the J segment 0 bases; nucleotides outside the gene matches: 1. CDR3 length: 15 residues. Per the germline V gene, CDR1 is LGHNA and CDR2 is YNFKEQ. DNA for the CDR3: TGTGCCAGCAGCCAAGAAAGCGGGGGCTCCTACGAGCAGTACTTC. This encodes CASSQESGGSYEQYF.

The rearrangement uses TRBV5-1 and TRBJ1-1, with 7 bases lining up with TRBD1. The CDR3 length is 16 residues. CDR1 is SGHRS and CDR2 is YFSETQ in the germline V gene. Germline trimming cut 0 bases from V and 4 bases from J; bases unmatched to any gene: 9. The CDR3 sequence: CASSLEPGGAGTEAFF. The CDR3, as DNA: TGCGCCAGCAGCTTGGAACCAGGGGGAGCGGGCACTGAAGCTTTCTTT.